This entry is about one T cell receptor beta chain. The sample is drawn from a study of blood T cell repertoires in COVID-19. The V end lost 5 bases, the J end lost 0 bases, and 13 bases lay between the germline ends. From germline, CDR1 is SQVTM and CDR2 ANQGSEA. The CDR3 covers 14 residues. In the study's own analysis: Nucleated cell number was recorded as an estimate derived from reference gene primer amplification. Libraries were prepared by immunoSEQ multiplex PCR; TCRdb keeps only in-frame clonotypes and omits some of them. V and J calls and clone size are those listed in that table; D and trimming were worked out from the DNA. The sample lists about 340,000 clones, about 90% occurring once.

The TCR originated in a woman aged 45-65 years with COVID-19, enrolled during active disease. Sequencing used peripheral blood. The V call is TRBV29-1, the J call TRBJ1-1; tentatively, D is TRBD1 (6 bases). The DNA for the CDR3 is TGCAGCGTTCACTTGGGACACCTGAACACTGAAGCTTTCTTT. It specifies CSVHLGHLNTEAFF.